The rows below give T cell receptor beta chains drawn from one sample of a study of patients and donors after allogeneic stem cell transplantation. Using its own MiXCR run on the RT-PCR reads, TCRdb lists one record per CDR3 protein. The sample includes more than 150,000 distinct CDR3 sequences, 40% to 45% of them seen just once. Sequenced: blood, either unsorted or a sorted T cell fraction (not recorded which). The receptor source for this set is a human donor who was either an allogeneic HSCT recipient or a stem cell or donor lymphocyte infusion donor (not recorded which). It is not recorded whose cells these are; they may come from a transplant donor. Each CDR3 is given with its conserved first and last residue. Each record gives: clone size, J gene, V gene, D gene, CDR3 protein, CDR3 DNA. The D gene is left open where the match is weak. Clone size is shown for a subset of rows, as once, few, many or a class of expanded clone.

clone_size: -; j_call: TRBJ2-1; v_call: TRBV6-1; d_call: TRBD2; cdr3_aa: CATPGLAYNEQFF; cdr3_nt: TGTGCCACCCCGGGACTAGCCTACAATGAGCAGTTCTTC
clone_size: -; j_call: TRBJ1-1; v_call: TRBV5-1; d_call: -; cdr3_aa: CASTYLPIHTEAFF; cdr3_nt: TGCGCCAGCACCTACCTACCGATTCACACTGAAGCTTTCTTT
clone_size: -; j_call: TRBJ2-7; v_call: TRBV29-1; d_call: -; cdr3_aa: CSVEGRSGLLSYEQYF; cdr3_nt: TGCAGCGTTGAAGGCCGGTCAGGCCTGCTCTCCTACGAGCAGTACTTC
clone_size: few; j_call: TRBJ1-2; v_call: TRBV9; d_call: TRBD1; cdr3_aa: CASSVDQGGYGYTF; cdr3_nt: TGTGCCAGCAGCGTAGACCAGGGGGGCTATGGCTACACCTTC
clone_size: -; j_call: TRBJ2-4; v_call: TRBV7-2; d_call: TRBD2; cdr3_aa: CASSRGTSGLKNIQYF; cdr3_nt: TGTGCCAGCAGCCGTGGGACTAGCGGACTCAAAAACATTCAGTACTTC
clone_size: -; j_call: TRBJ2-3; v_call: TRBV20-1; d_call: TRBD2; cdr3_aa: CSSLLAGVDTQYF; cdr3_nt: TGCAGTTCGTTACTAGCGGGAGTCGATACGCAGTATTTT
clone_size: few; j_call: TRBJ1-1; v_call: TRBV9; d_call: -; cdr3_aa: CASSVVEDTEAFF; cdr3_nt: TGTGCCAGCAGCGTAGTAGAGGACACTGAAGCTTTCTTT
clone_size: -; j_call: TRBJ2-5; v_call: TRBV13; d_call: -; cdr3_aa: CASSRGTGYQETQYF; cdr3_nt: TGTGCCAGCAGCCGAGGCACGGGTTACCAAGAGACCCAGTACTTC
clone_size: -; j_call: TRBJ1-2; v_call: TRBV29-1; d_call: -; cdr3_aa: CSVAPQGHYGYTF; cdr3_nt: TGCAGCGTTGCACCACAGGGTCACTATGGCTACACCTTC
clone_size: -; j_call: TRBJ2-3; v_call: TRBV12-3/TRBV12-4; d_call: -; cdr3_aa: CASRGNTDTQYF; cdr3_nt: TGTGCCAGCAGGGGGAACACAGATACGCAGTATTTT
clone_size: -; j_call: TRBJ1-2; v_call: TRBV2; d_call: TRBD1; cdr3_aa: CATLGQGINYGYTF; cdr3_nt: TGTGCCACCCTGGGACAGGGCATTAACTATGGCTACACCTTC
clone_size: -; j_call: TRBJ2-5; v_call: TRBV5-1; d_call: TRBD2; cdr3_aa: CASSLRLAGRQETQYF; cdr3_nt: TGCGCCAGCAGCTTAAGACTAGCGGGACGCCAAGAGACCCAGTACTTC
clone_size: -; j_call: TRBJ1-2; v_call: TRBV7-9; d_call: TRBD1; cdr3_aa: CASSLGTGPAFNYGYTF; cdr3_nt: TGTGCCAGCAGCTTAGGGACAGGACCCGCCTTTAACTATGGCTACACCTTC
clone_size: -; j_call: TRBJ2-3; v_call: TRBV20-1; d_call: -; cdr3_aa: CSARGATDTQYF; cdr3_nt: TGCAGTGCACGGGGGGCCACAGATACGCAGTATTTT
clone_size: -; j_call: TRBJ2-7; v_call: TRBV13; d_call: TRBD2; cdr3_aa: CASSMRLAGAYEQYF; cdr3_nt: TGTGCCAGCAGCATGAGACTAGCGGGTGCCTACGAGCAGTACTTC
clone_size: -; j_call: TRBJ2-1; v_call: TRBV5-1; d_call: -; cdr3_aa: CASSPPSRLRNEQFF; cdr3_nt: TGCGCCAGCAGCCCTCCATCCCGACTAAGGAATGAGCAGTTCTTC
clone_size: -; j_call: TRBJ1-2; v_call: TRBV29-1; d_call: -; cdr3_aa: CSVEGEDYGYTF; cdr3_nt: TGCAGCGTTGAAGGGGAGGACTATGGCTACACCTTC
clone_size: few; j_call: TRBJ2-1; v_call: TRBV12-3/TRBV12-4; d_call: -; cdr3_aa: CASSLDGGAYNEQFF; cdr3_nt: TGTGCCAGCAGTTTAGATGGAGGGGCCTACAATGAGCAGTTCTTC
clone_size: many; j_call: TRBJ1-5; v_call: TRBV7-2; d_call: TRBD1; cdr3_aa: CASSLGTGGSQPQHF; cdr3_nt: TGTGCCAGCAGCTTAGGGACAGGTGGAAGTCAGCCCCAGCATTTT
clone_size: -; j_call: TRBJ1-1; v_call: TRBV3-1; d_call: -; cdr3_aa: CASSQRSGNTEAFF; cdr3_nt: TGTGCCAGCAGCCAAAGATCGGGGAACACTGAAGCTTTCTTT
clone_size: -; j_call: TRBJ2-3; v_call: TRBV10-3; d_call: -; cdr3_aa: CAISERGRTDTQYF; cdr3_nt: TGTGCCATCAGTGAAAGGGGCCGCACAGATACGCAGTATTTT
clone_size: -; j_call: TRBJ2-3; v_call: TRBV29-1; d_call: -; cdr3_aa: CSAEGDRDTDTQYF; cdr3_nt: TGCAGCGCGGAGGGGGACAGAGACACAGATACGCAGTATTTT
clone_size: -; j_call: TRBJ2-2; v_call: TRBV9; d_call: -; cdr3_aa: CASSPHVGTGNTGELFF; cdr3_nt: TGTGCCAGCAGCCCTCACGTGGGAACGGGAAACACCGGGGAGCTGTTTTTT
clone_size: -; j_call: TRBJ1-2; v_call: TRBV27; d_call: TRBD1; cdr3_aa: CASRGGQISNYGYTF; cdr3_nt: TGTGCCAGCAGGGGGGGACAGATCTCTAACTATGGCTACACCTTC
clone_size: few; j_call: TRBJ1-1; v_call: TRBV12-3/TRBV12-4; d_call: -; cdr3_aa: CASSLPTLAEAFF; cdr3_nt: TGTGCCAGCAGTTTACCTACACTTGCTGAAGCTTTCTTT